Given below is one TCR beta chain in context. Its specificity is not known. With the ViraFEST assay, the study expanded antigen-specific CD4+ T cells using viral peptide pools, then sequenced them. Upon completion of around eleven days in culture, CD4+ T cells were isolated. It was two doses of either the BNT162b2 or mRNA-1273 vaccine that participants received. Prior SARS-CoV-2 infection was absent in the vaccine recipients, as shown by negative nucleocapsid antibodies. Half-medium exchanges with IL-2 medium took place on days 3 and 7. This CDR3 spans 15 amino acids. The ends were cut back, 1 base at V and 1 base at J, with 10 bases in the middle. The germline gives CDR1 KGHSH, CDR2 LQKENI. Method: immunoSEQ multiplex PCR; TCRdb's copy keeps in-frame clones and lacks some. The sample consists of tens of thousands of clones, over 70% of them appearing once. This entry is derived from a study of vaccination effects on CD4 cells after COVID-19.

Study-wide results and limits: After vaccination of healthy people, only 1 of 255 vaccine-induced clones cross-reacted with common cold coronaviruses.

This specimen was CD4+ T cells from PBMCs cultured with SARS-CoV-2 spike peptides, taken after COVID-19 vaccination. This chain links TRBV18 with TRBJ2-5, with a weak D call TRBD2 (5 bases). This TCR was recovered from a human donor who received a COVID-19 vaccine. The CDR3 bases are TGTGCCAGCTCACCACGTCGGGGTGGCCAAGAGACCCAGTACTTC. This gives the protein CASSPRRGGQETQYF.